The TCR beta chain under discussion was sequenced for a study of T cell responses to AZD1222 COVID-19 vaccine. Study at large: Both about-4-week and about-12-week second-dose recipients were combined.

Concerning this clone itself: Antigen unknown.

The CDR3 length is 14 residues. Trimming pared 7 bases from V and 6 bases from J, leaving 18 bases between. Germline V gives CDR1 SGHTA, CDR2 FQGNSA. Some clones are missing from TCRdb's copy, which holds only in-frame ones; the method was immunoSEQ multiplex PCR. The sample lists around 190,000 clones, 85% to 95% occurring once. General study results and limits: Among AZD1222 vaccinees, only 5 to 7 were seropositive at baseline. Two AZD1222 administrations were followed by greater Spike-specific TCR breadth and depth. Nearly half of spike-specific TCRs reportedly go after variant regions that carry no mutations.

The receptor's source is an adult in good health. The gene calls are TRBV7-2 and TRBJ1-2, with TRBD1 as a possible D gene (5 bases). The material sequenced was peripheral blood, taken on day 0 of AZD1222 vaccination. The CDR3 nucleotides are TGTGCCAGCATCTTGGGGCCGGGAAGAGATGGCTACACCTTC. Translated: CASILGPGRDGYTF.